The 28 T cell receptor beta chains in this list originate from one sample, sequenced in a study of vaccination and CD4 T cells after COVID-19. Sequencing of DNA taken from cultured CD4+ T cells relied on the Oncomine TCR Beta short-read assay. TCRdb analysed the PCR reads with MiXCR anew, one entry per CDR3 protein. The sample shows 9,500 to 13,000 distinct CDR3 sequences, around 55% of them seen only once. Sample treatment: approximately nine-day PBMC culture with coronavirus spike peptide pools or control peptides (ViraFEST assay). These TCRs are of unknown antigen specificity. The sample comprised CD4+ T cells from blood, cultured in vitro. These receptors all come from a human donor who had recovered from COVID-19.

The chain combines TRBV7-2 with TRBJ1-5, with D possibly matching TRBD1 (5 bases). Per germline, CDR1 SGHTA and CDR2 FQGNSA. The CDR3 consists of 14 residues. Between the trimmed V and J ends, which lost 4 bases and 5 bases, there was a span of 12 bases. CDR3 bases: TGTGCCAGCAGCTGGGCAGGACACGATCAGCCCCAGCATTTT. Its translation: CASSWAGHDQPQHF.

The CDR3 here is CASSESRWEEYNEQFF. The CDR3 DNA reads as TGCGCCAGCAGTGAGTCGAGGTGGGAGGAGTACAATGAGCAGTTCTTC. The rearrangement links TRBV10-1 to TRBJ2-1, with D possibly TRBD2 on 6 matching bases. This CDR3 comprises 16 residues. V was pared by 0 bases and J by 4 bases, with 13 bases between. Germline CDR1 reads WNHNN; CDR2 reads SYGVQD (reference sequence).

The chain recombines TRBV29-1 with TRBJ2-3; D uncertain. The V and J ends lost 6 bases and 1 base respectively, with 11 bases between them. Germline values: CDR1 SQVTM, CDR2 ANQGSEA. The CDR3 is 13 residues long. The CDR3 spells CSVTKSGTDTQYF. CDR3 bases: TGCAGCGTGACCAAAAGCGGCACAGATACGCAGTATTTT.

This clonotype has just a few counts. The chain couples TRBV24-1 to TRBJ2-4; TRBD1 matches 7 bases. With 3 bases clipped from V and 9 bases from J, the junction kept 7 bases outside the gene matches. In germline, CDR1 is KGHDR, CDR2 SFDVKD. There are 14 residues in the CDR3. CDR3 region: CATSDRDRPGIQYF. CDR3 coding DNA: TGTGCCACCAGTGATCGGGACAGACCGGGCATTCAGTACTTC.

The chain carries TRBV7-2 and TRBJ1-2, with D hard to call. The V gene's germline CDR1 is SGHTA and CDR2 FQGNSA. CDR3 length equals 13 residues. Trimming shortened V by 5 bases and J by 8 bases, and 15 bases separated the two germline ends. The CDR3 DNA reads as TGTGCCAGCAGCCCTGGGGTGGTGGTCGGCTACACCTTC. The encoded protein is CASSPGVVVGYTF.

The chain couples TRBV19 to TRBJ1-1; perhaps TRBD1 as D (5 bases). Trimming removed 3 bases from V and 0 bases from J, with 8 bases in between. This CDR3 contains 14 residues. Per the germline V gene, CDR1 is LNHDA and CDR2 is SQIVND (reference sequence). The chain's CDR3 is CASSMGRLNTEAFF. The CDR3 DNA reads as TGTGCCAGTAGTATGGGGCGGTTGAACACTGAAGCTTTCTTT.

This clonotype has a handful of counts. The junction and the germline gene differ at one end; a read error may be behind it. The CDR3 sequence: CASSPPETGTDTQYF. DNA for the CDR3: TGTGCTAGCAGCCCGCCCGAGACGGGCACAGATACGCAGTATTTT. This chain uses TRBV7-7 with TRBJ2-3; D unresolved. This CDR3 has 15 amino acids. Germline CDR1 is SSHAT and CDR2 is FNYEAQ (reference sequence).

CDR3 sequence: CASSLTASGAYEQYF. CDR3 coding DNA: TGTGCCAGCAGCTTAACCGCTAGCGGGGCCTACGAGCAGTACTTC. V gene TRBV7-2 combines with J gene TRBJ2-7; 9 positions match TRBD2. There are 15 residues in the CDR3. V lost 2 bases to trimming and J lost 2 bases; unmatched junction nucleotides: 4. Germline V gene data show CDR1 as SGHTA and CDR2 as FQGNSA. The complete variable domain, with remaining parts taken from reference TRBV7-2 and TRBJ2-7, reads GAGVSQSPSNKVTEKGKDVELRCDPISGHTALYWYRQSLGQGLEFLIYFQGNSAPDKSGLPSDRFSAERTGGSVSTLTIQRTQQEDSAVYLCASSLTASGAYEQYFGPGTRLTVT.

V and J are TRBV11-2 and TRBJ2-4; D is perhaps TRBD1 (5 bases). Trimming stripped 5 bases from V and 0 bases from J, with 20 bases between. The CDR3 has 18 residues. Germline V gene lookup returns CDR1 SGHAT and CDR2 FQNNGV. DNA for the CDR3: TGTGCCAGCAGCAACCGAGTGGGGCTGGATCTAGCCAAAAACATTCAGTACTTC. Protein sequence: CASSNRVGLDLAKNIQYF.

The V call is TRBV2, the J call TRBJ1-2, with D perhaps matching TRBD1 (6 bases). V was cut by 7 bases and J by 2 bases, with 11 bases left in between. The CDR3 sequence is 13 residues long. The germline CDR1 and CDR2 sequences are SNHLY and FYNNEI. CDR3 bases: TGTGCCAGCATTCAGGACAGCAACTATGGCTACACCTTC. This translates into CASIQDSNYGYTF.

The rearrangement links TRBV24-1 to TRBJ1-5, with a weak D call TRBD1 (5 bases). The germline V gene has CDR1 KGHDR and CDR2 SFDVKD. This CDR3 has 15 residues. V lost 7 bases to trimming and J lost 5 bases, with 17 bases between them. The CDR3 nucleotides are TGTGCCACCAGGGCCTCCTGGCAGACAGATCAGCCCCAGCATTTT. It translates to CATRASWQTDQPQHF.

The chain couples TRBV12-3 or TRBV12-4 to TRBJ1-1; D is perhaps TRBD1 (5 bases). The CDR3 is 14 amino acids. V gave up 7 bases and J gave up 7 bases, with 19 bases separating them. For the CDR3, the DNA is TGTGCCAGCACCAATAGTGGGGGGTGGGGTGAAGCTTTCTTT. Translating it yields CASTNSGGWGEAFF.

CDR3: CASSLSPPNTIYF. CDR3 in DNA: TGTGCCAGCAGCTTATCCCCCCCAAACACCATATATTTT. The rearrangement uses TRBV11-3 and TRBJ1-3; D remains ambiguous. CDR1 and CDR2 from the germline V gene are SGHNT and YENEEA. The CDR3 extends over 13 amino acids. The ends were cut back, 2 bases at V and 6 bases at J, with 8 bases in the middle.

The V call is TRBV19, the J call TRBJ2-5; unclear D gene. This CDR3 has 15 residues. V lost 3 bases and J lost 5, with 16 bases in between. Germline CDR1 reads LNHDA; CDR2 reads SQIVND (reference sequence). As DNA, the CDR3 is TGTGCCAGTAGTATTCGGCTCCAAAATCGGGAGACCCAGTACTTC. This codes for CASSIRLQNRETQYF.

The sample holds a few counts of this clonotype. The chain has TRBV20-1 and TRBJ2-2, with TRBD2 as a possible D gene (7 bases). The CDR3 has 17 amino acids. V shed 1 base and J shed 0 bases, with 15 bases lying between them. Germline V gives CDR1 DFQATT, CDR2 SNEGSKA (reference sequence). The CDR3 nucleotides are TGCAGTGCTAGAGGGGGGGGGCAGGGGTCGAACACCGGGGAGCTGTTTTTT. Translated: CSARGGGQGSNTGELFF.

A word on this clonotype: One end of the junction does not line up with germline, which may come from a read error. The chain has TRBV20-1 and TRBJ2-7; D ambiguous. Germline values: CDR1 DFQATT, CDR2 SNEGSKA (reference sequence). The CDR3 is 14 amino acids. The DNA of the CDR3 is TGCAGTGCTAGAGAGGCCCGATCCTCCTACGAGCAGTGCTTC. Translating gives CSAREARSSYEQCF.

This clonotype came up a few times. This CDR3 reads CASSLTGTGEQYF. DNA of the CDR3: TGTGCCAGCAGCTTAACAGGGACGGGGGAGCAGTACTTC. The V gene is TRBV7-2, the J gene TRBJ2-7, with a weak D call TRBD1 (6 bases). The CDR3 is 13 amino acids. Germline assignment: CDR1 SGHTA and CDR2 FQGNSA. Trimming shortened V by 2 bases and J by 7 bases, and 12 bases separated the two germline ends.

V usage is TRBV6-2 or TRBV6-3 and J usage is TRBJ1-2; 8 nucleotides align to TRBD1. Germline CDR1 is MNHEY and CDR2 is SVGEGT. Trimming removed 6 bases from V and 7 bases from J; junction bases left unmatched: 4. This CDR3 contains 12 residues. CDR3 sequence: CASSSTGGGYTF. The CDR3 DNA sequence: TGTGCCAGCAGCTCCACAGGGGGTGGCTACACCTTC.

The table lists this clonotype with a few counts. The rearrangement links TRBV10-3 to TRBJ2-4; D possibly corresponds to TRBD2 (6 bases). V was shortened by 3 bases and J by 7 bases, with 13 bases between the two germline ends. Germline values: CDR1 ENHRY, CDR2 SYGVKD. The CDR3 extends over 14 amino acids. CDR3 residues: CAISDLSGPNIQYF. CDR3 sequence (DNA): TGTGCCATCAGTGATCTGAGCGGGCCTAACATTCAGTACTTC.

This clonotype has a handful of counts. V gene TRBV7-6 combines with J gene TRBJ2-7, with D possibly matching TRBD1 (7 bases). V dropped 6 bases and J dropped 1 base, with 16 bases sitting between them. CDR1 and CDR2 (germline): SGHVS, FNYEAQ. The CDR3 is made up of 15 amino acids. The DNA for the CDR3 is TGTGCCAGCAGATTATACCCAGGGGGGTCCTACGAGCAGTACTTC. Protein: CASRLYPGGSYEQYF. The entire variable domain, with the rest obtained from reference TRBV7-6 and TRBJ2-7, is as follows: GAGVSQSPRYKVTKRGQDVALRCDPISGHVSLYWYRQALGQGPEFLTYFNYEAQQDKSGLPNDRFSAERPEGSISTLTIQRTEQRDSAMYRCASRLYPGGSYEQYFGPGTRLTVT.

The chain employs TRBV7-2 and TRBJ2-7; a weak D match, TRBD1 (6 bases). The germline V gene encodes CDR1 SGHTA and CDR2 FQGNSA. CDR3 size: 16 residues. Trimming took off 1 base at V and 3 bases at J, with 16 bases between the two ends. The chain's CDR3 is CASSLGAGVTGYEQYF. The CDR3 coding sequence is TGTGCCAGCAGCTTAGGAGCAGGGGTAACGGGCTACGAGCAGTACTTC. Using reference TRBV7-2 and TRBJ2-7 for the parts outside the CDR3, the full variable domain is GAGVSQSPSNKVTEKGKDVELRCDPISGHTALYWYRQSLGQGLEFLIYFQGNSAPDKSGLPSDRFSAERTGGSVSTLTIQRTQQEDSAVYLCASSLGAGVTGYEQYFGPGTRLTVT.

The rearrangement uses TRBV10-3 and TRBJ1-1; 8 nucleotides agree with TRBD1. V was clipped by 5 bases and J by 6 bases; unmatched bases: 5. The CDR3 extends over 13 amino acids. Germline V gene sequence: CDR1 ENHRY, CDR2 SYGVKD. CDR3 loop: CAISRTGSAEAFF. Here the CDR3 DNA reads TGTGCCATCAGTCGGACAGGGAGCGCTGAAGCTTTCTTT.

The chain joins TRBV2 to TRBJ1-6; a weak D match, TRBD1 (6 bases). The germline gives CDR1 SNHLY, CDR2 FYNNEI. V shed 6 bases and J shed 1 base, with 10 bases lying between them. This CDR3 is 15 amino acids long. CDR3 DNA sequence: TGTGCCAGCAGGGGTGGGACATCCTATAATTCACCCCTCCACTTT. Its protein is CASRGGTSYNSPLHF.

V and J are TRBV30 and TRBJ1-6, with TRBD1 as a possible D gene (6 bases). Germline CDR1 is GTSNPN and CDR2 is SVGIG (reference sequence). This CDR3 contains 16 residues. V dropped 4 bases and J dropped 9 bases, with 22 bases sitting between them. This chain's CDR3 is CAWNLGGTQGGSPLHF. The CDR3 DNA reads as TGTGCCTGGAATTTAGGGGGGACCCAAGGGGGTTCACCCCTCCACTTT.

This sequence joins TRBV5-4 and TRBJ2-7; D may be TRBD1 or TRBD2 (5 bases each). Germline values: CDR1 SGHNT, CDR2 YYREEE (reference sequence). Trimming cost V 4 bases and J 4 bases, with 12 bases left between them. The CDR3 contains 13 residues. CDR3 residues: CASSIGTIYEQYF. The CDR3, as DNA: TGTGCCAGCAGCATCGGGACCATATACGAGCAGTACTTC.

The V and J genes are TRBV19 and TRBJ2-5; TRBD1 might be the D (6 bases). Germline V gives CDR1 LNHDA, CDR2 SQIVND (reference sequence). The CDR3 has 14 amino acids. Trimming cost V 3 bases and J 2 bases, with 10 bases left between them. The CDR3 spells CASSIRTEQETQYF. The CDR3 DNA sequence: TGTGCCAGTAGTATTAGGACAGAACAAGAGACCCAGTACTTC.

V gene TRBV7-2 combines with J gene TRBJ2-5; 11 bases match TRBD2. The CDR3 sequence is 16 residues long. V shed 4 bases, J shed 0 bases, and the junction held 4 bases outside the gene matches. The germline gives CDR1 SGHTA, CDR2 FQGNSA. The CDR3 bases are TGTGCCAGCAGCTCCTGGACTAGCGGGTACCAAGAGACCCAGTACTTC. Protein product: CASSSWTSGYQETQYF.

This clonotype has more than one count but fewer than ten. The V and J genes are TRBV7-9 and TRBJ1-2, with D possibly being TRBD1 (5 bases). The CDR3 has 13 amino acids. Germline V CDR1 and CDR2: SEHNR, FQNEAQ (reference sequence). Trimming took 3 bases from V and 4 from J, leaving 9 bases between them. The CDR3 DNA reads as TGTGCCAGCAGCTTCTCGGGGGGCTATGGCTACACCTTC. This translates into CASSFSGGYGYTF.